The 23 T cell receptor beta chains below come from one sample, sequenced in a study of cytomegalovirus exposure and HLA in healthy donors. PCR used 60 Vbeta primers and 13 Jbeta primers. Clones were read by immunoSEQ multiplex PCR, and TCRdb kept only the in-frame ones, dropping some. Counted here are some 200,000 clones, 75% to 85% occurring once; the ten biggest clones make up approximately 2.5%. The sample comprised PBMCs. The source of these receptors is a woman in her thirties or forties in good health and CMV-seronegative.

This clone was counted once. The gene calls are TRBV5-4 and TRBJ2-7; tentative D call: TRBD2 (5 bases). Trimming left V 3 bases short and J 4 bases short, with 14 bases between. The CDR3 is made up of 14 amino acids. CDR1 is SGHNT and CDR2 is YYREEE in the germline V gene (reference sequence). CDR3 DNA sequence: TGTGCCAGCAGCTCAGCCTCTAGCTGGTACGAGCAGTACTTC. Protein sequence: CASSSASSWYEQYF.

The chain links TRBV7-7 to TRBJ2-5; TRBD2 aligns across 9 bases. V was pared by 4 bases and J by 1 base, with 4 bases of the junction left unmatched. Germline V CDR1 and CDR2: SSHAT, FNYEAQ (reference sequence). CDR3 size: 15 residues. CDR3 in amino acids: CASSSREGRQETQYF. The DNA of the CDR3 is TGTGCCAGCAGCTCGCGGGAGGGCCGCCAAGAGACCCAGTACTTC.

This clone is a singleton in its sample. V is TRBV27 and J is TRBJ1-5; 9 nucleotides agree with TRBD1. The ends lost 4 bases at V and 3 bases at J; junction bases unmatched: 4. In germline, CDR1 is MNHEY, CDR2 SMNVEV (reference sequence). The CDR3 runs 15 residues. The DNA of the CDR3 is TGTGCCAGCAGTTCGGGACAGGGCCTCAATCAGCCCCAGCATTTT. This encodes CASSSGQGLNQPQHF.

The rearrangement joins TRBV5-4 to TRBJ1-2; D call uncertain. The ends were cut back, 7 bases at V and 8 bases at J, with 12 bases in the middle. The CDR3 has 11 amino acids. Germline-derived CDR1 and CDR2 are SGHNT and YYREEE (reference sequence). The CDR3 loop reads CASSGMRGYTF. As DNA, the CDR3 is TGTGCCAGCTCGGGGATGAGGGGCTACACCTTC. Drawing the rest from reference TRBV5-4 and TRBJ1-2, the complete variable domain is ETGVTQSPTHLIKTRGQQVTLRCSSQSGHNTVSWYQQALGQGPQFIFQYYREEENGRGNFPPRFSGLQFPNYSSELNVNALELDDSALYLCASSGMRGYTFGSGTRLTVV.

This clone has more than one count but fewer than ten. The chain carries TRBV7-9 and TRBJ1-5, with D uncertain. Germline loops: CDR1 SEHNR, CDR2 FQNEAQ (reference sequence). This CDR3 region has 14 residues. V was cut by 5 bases and J by 2 bases, with 10 bases left in between. CDR3 in amino acids: CASSLGTGNQPQHF. CDR3 nucleotides: TGTGCCAGCAGCCTCGGTACTGGCAATCAGCCCCAGCATTTT.

V usage is TRBV2 and J usage is TRBJ2-1; 10 bases match TRBD2. The trim removed 1 base at V and 9 bases at J, leaving 12 bases unmatched. The CDR3 spans 17 residues. The germline V gene encodes CDR1 SNHLY and CDR2 FYNNEI. The CDR3 spells CASSEGAAAGGPGEQFF. The CDR3 bases are TGTGCCAGCAGTGAAGGAGCGGCAGCGGGAGGGCCGGGTGAGCAGTTCTTC.

CDR3 in DNA: TGTGCCAGTAGTATATCCCGCGGCAGTCCCGATGGCTACACCTTC. It codes for CASSISRGSPDGYTF. The chain links TRBV19 to TRBJ1-2; the D is unclear. The germline gives CDR1 LNHDA, CDR2 SQIVND (reference sequence). V was trimmed by 2 bases and J by 6 bases, leaving 16 bases between them. The CDR3 contains 15 residues.

The J gene is TRBJ2-3, the V gene TRBV2; 8 positions agree with TRBD2. Per germline, CDR1 SNHLY and CDR2 FYNNEI. CDR3 length: 16 amino acids. With 6 bases clipped from V and 2 bases from J, the junction kept 10 bases outside the gene matches. CDR3 in amino acids: CASSDLEREFTDTQYF. DNA for the CDR3: TGTGCCAGCAGCGACTTGGAGCGGGAGTTCACAGATACGCAGTATTTT.

The chain carries TRBV28 and TRBJ2-7, with a tentative D call TRBD2 (5 bases). Germline CDR1 is MDHEN and CDR2 is SYDVKM. V gave up 3 bases and J gave up 2 bases, with 11 bases separating them. The CDR3 is made up of 14 amino acids. This CDR3 reads CASSFVRVPYEQYF. The CDR3 nucleotides read TGTGCCAGCAGTTTCGTGCGGGTGCCCTACGAGCAGTACTTC.

This chain joins TRBV6-5 and TRBJ1-1; D remains ambiguous. Trimming cost V 7 bases and J 0 bases, with 9 bases left between them. CDR1 is MNHEY and CDR2 is SVGAGI in the germline V gene. The CDR3 has 13 amino acids. The CDR3 here is CASTYGVNTEAFF. In DNA, the CDR3 is TGTGCCAGCACCTACGGGGTGAACACTGAAGCTTTCTTT.

V gene TRBV7-6 combines with J gene TRBJ2-2, with 9 nucleotides matching TRBD1. CDR1 is SGHVS and CDR2 is FNYEAQ in the germline V gene. J was trimmed by 5 bases and V by 4 bases; bases with no gene match: 8. The CDR3 runs 16 residues. CDR3 loop: CASSWNTGGRTGELFF. The CDR3 nucleotides read TGTGCCAGCAGCTGGAATACAGGGGGCAGGACCGGGGAGCTGTTTTTT. Full variable domain (rest looked up from reference TRBV7-6 and TRBJ2-2): GAGVSQSPRYKVTKRGQDVALRCDPISGHVSLYWYRQALGQGPEFLTYFNYEAQQDKSGLPNDRFSAERPEGSISTLTIQRTEQRDSAMYRCASSWNTGGRTGELFFGEGSRLTVL.

The chain uses TRBV6-5 and TRBJ1-5; 7 bases align to TRBD1. This CDR3 region has 14 residues. CDR1 MNHEY and CDR2 SVGAGI come from the germline V gene. Unmatched junction bases numbered 3, after V lost 0 bases and J lost 7 bases. CDR3 in amino acids: CASSYSTGTQPQHF. The CDR3, as DNA: TGTGCCAGCAGTTACTCGACAGGGACGCAGCCCCAGCATTTT.

The rearrangement links TRBV12-5 to TRBJ2-2; 7 positions match TRBD1. Losses at the gene ends were 8 bases for V and 2 bases for J; bases not matched to a gene: 2. The CDR3 covers 13 residues. Germline V CDR1 and CDR2: LGHNT, FRNRAP. The DNA of the CDR3 is TGTGCTAGTCAGGGGGTAAACACCGGGGAGCTGTTTTTT. Translating it yields CASQGVNTGELFF.

The V call is TRBV5-1, the J call TRBJ2-3; TRBD2 matches 10 bases. The germline V gene encodes CDR1 SGHRS and CDR2 YFSETQ. The trim removed 1 base at V and 6 bases at J, leaving 8 bases unmatched. The CDR3 spans 16 residues. The CDR3 coding sequence is TGCGCCAGCAGCTTGCGAGCGGGAGGGCCGGAGGATACGCAGTATTTT. Amino acid sequence: CASSLRAGGPEDTQYF.

This chain connects TRBV11-1 to TRBJ2-3; D is uncertain. V lost 3 bases and J lost 5, with 9 bases in between. Germline CDR1 is SGHAT and CDR2 is FQDESV (reference sequence). The CDR3 length is 13 residues. The CDR3, as DNA: TGTGCCAGCAGCTTGAATTCAGGAGATACGCAGTATTTT. It specifies CASSLNSGDTQYF. The full variable domain, with the rest looked up from reference TRBV11-1 and TRBJ2-3, is EAEVAQSPRYKITEKSQAVAFWCDPISGHATLYWYRQILGQGPELLVQFQDESVVDDSQLPKDRFSAERLKGVDSTLKIQPAELGDSAMYLCASSLNSGDTQYFGPGTRLTVL.

This clone was seen only once. The chain is built from TRBV27 and TRBJ1-5, with 10 positions matching TRBD1. The ends lost 5 bases at V and 4 bases at J; junction bases unmatched: 5. The CDR3 sequence is 15 residues long. Looked up from germline, CDR1 is MNHEY and CDR2 is SMNVEV (reference sequence). The DNA for the CDR3 is TGTGCCAGCAGTCCACTGGGACAGGGGAATCAGCCCCAGCATTTT. It specifies CASSPLGQGNQPQHF.

Only a few counts were recorded for this clone. The J gene is TRBJ1-3, the V gene TRBV12-5; D may be TRBD1 (6 bases). CDR1 is LGHNT, CDR2 FRNRAP, per germline. This CDR3 region has 17 residues. Deletions cut 1 base from V and 2 bases from J, with 15 bases between. The CDR3 DNA sequence: TGTGCTAGTGGTTTGGGACTGGCAGGGGTAGCTGGAAACACCATATATTTT. The encoded protein is CASGLGLAGVAGNTIYF. The full variable domain, completed using reference TRBV12-5 and TRBJ1-3, is DARVTQTPRHKVTEMGQEVTMRCQPILGHNTVFWYRQTMMQGLELLAYFRNRAPLDDSGMPKDRFSAEMPDATLATLKIQPSEPRDSAVYFCASGLGLAGVAGNTIYFGEGSWLTVV.

This chain links TRBV5-1 with TRBJ2-7; TRBD2 might be the D (6 bases). Germline CDR1 SGHRS, CDR2 YFSETQ. V shed 5 bases and J shed 4 bases, with 13 bases lying between them. This CDR3 is built from 13 residues. The CDR3 region is CASSARDLYEQYF. CDR3 bases: TGCGCCAGCAGTGCCCGGGACTTGTACGAGCAGTACTTC.

The chain recombines TRBV23-1 with TRBJ2-3; TRBD1 agrees at 8 bases. TRBV23-1 is treated as an ORF (open reading frame) with a function not yet certain. The CDR3 has 18 amino acids. J lost 0 bases, V lost 6 bases, and 14 bases had no gene match. The CDR3 coding sequence is TGCGCCAGCAGCCGAGCCGGACAGGGAGACTCTAGCACAGATACGCAGTATTTT. Translation: CASSRAGQGDSSTDTQYF.

The chain uses TRBV18 and TRBJ2-3; D not certain. The CDR3 sequence is 13 residues long. With 4 bases removed from V and 5 bases from J, the gap between germline ends came to 10 bases. Germline values: CDR1 KGHSH, CDR2 LQKENI. This CDR3 reads CASSLLPGDTQYF. CDR3 nucleotides: TGTGCCAGCTCACTCCTCCCGGGAGATACGCAGTATTTT.

This clone has only one observation. V is TRBV25-1 and J is TRBJ2-6; D is undetermined. This CDR3 is 13 amino acids long. V was shortened by 6 bases and J by 0 bases, with 3 bases between the two germline ends. Germline CDR1 is MGHDK and CDR2 is SYGVNS. CDR3 sequence reads: CASSHSGANVLTF. The CDR3 region has the DNA TGTGCCAGCAGCCACTCTGGGGCCAACGTCCTGACTTTC.

The V call is TRBV5-6, the J call TRBJ2-1, with 8 bases lining up with TRBD2. The trim removed 0 bases at V and 4 bases at J, leaving 3 bases unmatched. This CDR3 comprises 15 residues. The germline gives CDR1 SGHDT, CDR2 YYEEEE. CDR3 nucleotides: TGTGCCAGCAGCTTGGTAGCGGGGCCGTACAATGAGCAGTTCTTC. It yields the protein CASSLVAGPYNEQFF.

The chain links TRBV27 to TRBJ2-7; D possibly corresponds to TRBD1 (5 bases). Trimming took off 5 bases at V and 0 bases at J, with 20 bases between the two ends. This CDR3 has 17 residues. Germline V lookup: CDR1 MNHEY, CDR2 SMNVEV (reference sequence). CDR3 amino acids: CASSILSTDTVSYEQYF. The CDR3 region has the DNA TGTGCCAGCAGTATCCTTTCTACGGACACGGTCTCCTACGAGCAGTACTTC.